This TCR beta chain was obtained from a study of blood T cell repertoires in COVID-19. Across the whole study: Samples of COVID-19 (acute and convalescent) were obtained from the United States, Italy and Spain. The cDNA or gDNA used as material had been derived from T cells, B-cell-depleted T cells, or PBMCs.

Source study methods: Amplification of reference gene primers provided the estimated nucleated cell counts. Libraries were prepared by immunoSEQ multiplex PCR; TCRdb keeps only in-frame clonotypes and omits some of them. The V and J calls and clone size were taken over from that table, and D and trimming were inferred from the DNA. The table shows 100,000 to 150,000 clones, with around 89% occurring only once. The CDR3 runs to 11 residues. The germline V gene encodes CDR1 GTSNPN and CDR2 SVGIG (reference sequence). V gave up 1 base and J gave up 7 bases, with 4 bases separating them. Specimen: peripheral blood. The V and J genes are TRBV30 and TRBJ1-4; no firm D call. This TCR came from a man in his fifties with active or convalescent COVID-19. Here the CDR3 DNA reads TGTGCCTGGAGTGACAGTGAAAAACTGTTTTTT. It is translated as CAWSDSEKLFF.